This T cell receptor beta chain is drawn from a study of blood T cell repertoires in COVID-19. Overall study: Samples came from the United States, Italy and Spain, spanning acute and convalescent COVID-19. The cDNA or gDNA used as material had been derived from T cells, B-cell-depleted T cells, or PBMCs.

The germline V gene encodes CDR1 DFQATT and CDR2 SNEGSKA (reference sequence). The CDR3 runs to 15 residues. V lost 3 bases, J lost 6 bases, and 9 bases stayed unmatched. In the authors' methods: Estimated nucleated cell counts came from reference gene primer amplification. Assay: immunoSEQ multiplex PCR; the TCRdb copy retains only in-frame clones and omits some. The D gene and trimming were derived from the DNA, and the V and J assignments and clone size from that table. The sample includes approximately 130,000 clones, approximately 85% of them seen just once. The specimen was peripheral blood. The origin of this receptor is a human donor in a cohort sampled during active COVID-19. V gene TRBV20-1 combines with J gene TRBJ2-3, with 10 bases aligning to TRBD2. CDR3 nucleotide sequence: TGCAGTGCTAGTCGGTCTAGCGGGGGTTGGGATACGCAGTATTTT. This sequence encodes CSASRSSGGWDTQYF.